Each of the 27 T cell receptor beta chains below was sequenced from the same sample in a study of blood T cell repertoires in COVID-19 (dated by TCRdb to 2019 to 2021). Library construction relied on the immunoSEQ multiplex PCR assay. TCRdb's version of the immuneACCESS table is confined to in-frame rearrangements and falls short of the full clone set. An unresolved V gene accounts for under half of the shortfall where checked; the remainder is of unknown origin. For this sample the table gives a few hundred thousand clones, of which about 90% were detected only once. The ten largest clones add up to around 3% of the sample. The sequenced sample was PBMCs or T cells enriched from blood (not recorded which). The receptors originated from a woman aged 35 to 49 who had been exposed to COVID-19.

Here the CDR3 DNA reads TGTGCCAGCAGCAAAGGAGCGAGGCTAGCGGGAGATTCCGAGCAGTACGTC. Translated, it gives CASSKGARLAGDSEQYV. This sequence joins TRBV21-1 and TRBJ2-7; the table gives TRBD2 as D, unverified against the DNA. TRBV21-1 is listed as a pseudogene. CDR3 size: 17 residues.

The J gene is TRBJ2-7, the V gene TRBV27; 12 bases are shared with TRBD2. This CDR3 is built from 16 residues. Germline V gives CDR1 MNHEY, CDR2 SMNVEV (reference sequence). The ends lost 6 bases at V and 0 bases at J; junction bases unmatched: 6. CDR3 sequence: CASSRTSGRSSYEQYV. The CDR3 DNA sequence: TGTGCCAGCAGCCGAACTAGCGGGAGGTCCTCCTACGAGCAGTACGTC.

The rearrangement joins TRBV28 to TRBJ1-2; TRBD1 is a possible D gene (5 bases). V gave up 4 bases and J gave up 4 bases, with 13 bases separating them. The CDR3 extends over 14 amino acids. Germline V lookup: CDR1 MDHEN, CDR2 SYDVKM. This CDR3 is CASSSFQGFYGYTF. The CDR3 DNA follows: TGTGCCAGCAGTTCCTTCCAGGGTTTCTATGGCTACACCTTC.

The rearrangement links TRBV9 to TRBJ1-4; a possible D gene is TRBD1 (5 bases). V was clipped by 4 bases and J by 5 bases, with 18 bases between them. This CDR3 has 16 amino acids. Per the germline V gene, CDR1 is SGDLS and CDR2 is YYNGEE. The CDR3 region is CASSSRTGTENEKLFF. The CDR3 region has the DNA TGTGCCAGCAGCTCCCGAACCGGGACTGAGAATGAAAAACTGTTTTTT.

The rearrangement uses TRBV3-1 (or the pseudogene TRBV3-2) and TRBJ1-6; 7 bases match TRBD1. Germline assignment: CDR1 LGHDT and CDR2 YNNKEL (reference sequence). Trimming at V came to 2 bases and at J to 6 bases, leaving 4 bases not matched to a gene. The CDR3 length is 15 residues. The CDR3 coding sequence is TGTGCCAGCAGCCAAAACACAGGGGCTAATTCACCCCTCCACTTT. Encoded protein: CASSQNTGANSPLHF.

This clone was found a few times. This chain joins TRBV10-3 and TRBJ1-2; 10 bases are shared with TRBD1. The V and J ends lost 4 bases and 0 bases, in that order; junction bases with no gene match: 5. The germline V gene encodes CDR1 ENHRY and CDR2 SYGVKD. The CDR3 runs 16 residues. The CDR3 reads CAISGTGGTANYGYTF. The CDR3 nucleotides are TGTGCCATCAGTGGGACAGGGGGTACAGCTAACTATGGCTACACCTTC.

This chain links TRBV27 with TRBJ2-1, with D unclear. CDR1 is MNHEY, CDR2 SMNVEV, per germline (reference sequence). This CDR3 region has 15 residues. Trimming took off 1 base at V and 0 bases at J, with 7 bases between the two ends. CDR3 sequence reads: CASSLLASSYNEQFF. The CDR3 DNA sequence: TGTGCCAGCAGTTTATTGGCTAGCTCCTACAATGAGCAGTTCTTC.

Regarding this clone: Other DNA sequences in this sample translate to the same CDR3. The chain is built from TRBV9 and TRBJ2-1; 8 positions agree with TRBD2. The CDR3 sequence is 15 residues long. CDR1 and CDR2 (germline): SGDLS, YYNGEE. V trimming: 0 bases; J trimming: 2 bases; junction bases outside the gene matches: 1. Here the CDR3 reads CASSVELAAYNEQFF. The CDR3 DNA follows: TGTGCCAGCAGCGTAGAACTAGCGGCCTACAATGAGCAGTTCTTC. The variable domain in full, completed from reference TRBV9 and TRBJ2-1, reads DSGVTQTPKHLITATGQRVTLRCSPRSGDLSVYWYQQSLDQGLQFLIQYYNGEERAKGNILERFSAQQFPDLHSELNLSSLELGDSALYFCASSVELAAYNEQFFGPGTRLTVL.

V usage is TRBV6-5 and J usage is TRBJ2-7; possible D gene TRBD1, 6 bases. The germline V and J ends were trimmed by 7 bases and 5 bases, with 15 bases remaining between them. The germline V gene has CDR1 MNHEY and CDR2 SVGAGI. This CDR3 comprises 13 residues. In DNA form, the CDR3 reads TGTGCCAGCACCCCTCCAGGGGCCGACGAGCAGTACTTC. Protein: CASTPPGADEQYF.

The J gene is TRBJ2-2, the V gene TRBV2; no reliable D call. Per germline, CDR1 SNHLY and CDR2 FYNNEI. The CDR3 runs 15 residues. The V end was cut by 4 bases, the J end by 7 bases, with 16 bases between. Written as DNA, the CDR3 is TGTGCCAGCAGTGGAGCAACTTACAGTTTCGGGGAGCTGTTTTTT. Residues: CASSGATYSFGELFF.

The rearrangement uses TRBV19 and TRBJ2-7, with 8 bases matching TRBD1. Germline V gives CDR1 LNHDA, CDR2 SQIVND (reference sequence). After removal of 5 bases from V and 2 bases from J, the junction contained 5 bases not matched to a gene. The CDR3 loop spans 14 amino acids. The CDR3: CASSRGQVAYEQYF. The CDR3 DNA follows: TGTGCCAGTAGTCGGGGACAGGTGGCCTACGAGCAGTACTTC.

The CDR3 spells CASSLSGGPNSNQPQHF. The CDR3 bases are TGTGCCAGCAGTCTCAGCGGGGGGCCGAATAGCAATCAGCCCCAGCATTTT. This chain links TRBV28 with TRBJ1-5; D is possibly TRBD1 (6 bases). V lost 5 bases and J 0 bases, leaving 17 bases between the germline ends. This CDR3 has 17 amino acids. Germline V gene data show CDR1 as MDHEN and CDR2 as SYDVKM.

This clone came up once. The rearrangement joins TRBV2 to TRBJ1-2; 7 nucleotides line up with TRBD1. Germline assignment: CDR1 SNHLY and CDR2 FYNNEI. V trimming: 5 bases; J trimming: 2 bases; junction bases outside the gene matches: 2. CDR3 length: 13 residues. CDR3 bases: TGTGCCAGCAGTACGGGACAGAACTATGGCTACACCTTC. Translated: CASSTGQNYGYTF.

V gene TRBV7-2 combines with J gene TRBJ1-1; TRBD1 agrees at 9 bases. Germline assignment: CDR1 SGHTA and CDR2 FQGNSA. Trimming removed 5 bases from V and 5 bases from J; junction bases left unmatched: 9. This CDR3 has 15 residues. CDR3 protein: CASSPRQGGRTEAFF. The CDR3 nucleotides read TGTGCCAGCAGCCCGAGACAGGGGGGTCGTACTGAAGCTTTCTTT. Supplemented by reference TRBV7-2 and TRBJ1-1, the full variable domain reads GAGVSQSPSNKVTEKGKDVELRCDPISGHTALYWYRQSLGQGLEFLIYFQGNSAPDKSGLPSDRFSAERTGGSVSTLTIQRTQQEDSAVYLCASSPRQGGRTEAFFGQGTRLTVV.

This rearrangement joins TRBV4-2 to TRBJ2-3; TRBD1 agrees at 9 bases. J gave up 3 bases and V 3 bases, and 7 bases lay outside the gene matches. Germline V gene lookup returns CDR1 LGHNA and CDR2 YNFKEQ. The CDR3 loop spans 16 amino acids. CDR3 sequence: CASSHHRDRVTDTQYF. The CDR3 nucleotides read TGTGCCAGCAGCCATCACCGGGACAGGGTTACAGATACGCAGTATTTT.

The V call is TRBV14, the J call TRBJ2-3, with no clear D. Germline V gene data show CDR1 as SGHDN and CDR2 as FVKESK. The CDR3 has 12 residues. Trimming took off 2 bases at V and 3 bases at J, with 3 bases between the two ends. The CDR3 sequence is CASSQLTDTQYF. The DNA of the CDR3 is TGTGCCAGCAGCCAATTAACAGATACGCAGTATTTT. Combining the CDR3 with reference TRBV14 and TRBJ2-3 gives the whole variable domain EAGVTQFPSHSVIEKGQTVTLRCDPISGHDNLYWYRRVMGKEIKFLLHFVKESKQDESGMPNNRFLAERTGGTYSTLKVQPAELEDSGVYFCASSQLTDTQYFGPGTRLTVL.

The chain links TRBV28 to TRBJ1-5, with unresolved D. The V and J ends lost 5 bases and 0 bases respectively, with 14 bases between them. This CDR3 spans 16 amino acids. CDR1 is MDHEN, CDR2 SYDVKM, per germline. CDR3 bases: TGTGCCAGCAGTCTAACCCTCCGGTATAGCAATCAGCCCCAGCATTTT. Translated: CASSLTLRYSNQPQHF. Full variable domain (remainder filled in from reference TRBV28 and TRBJ1-5): DVKVTQSSRYLVKRTGEKVFLECVQDMDHENMFWYRQDPGLGLRLIYFSYDVKMKEKGDIPEGYSVSREKKERFSLILESASTNQTSMYLCASSLTLRYSNQPQHFGDGTRLSIL.

The chain joins TRBV11-1 to TRBJ1-6, with D maybe TRBD1 (5 bases). The V end lost 2 bases, the J end lost 3 bases, and 8 bases lay between the germline ends. CDR1 is SGHAT, CDR2 FQDESV, per germline (reference sequence). This CDR3 contains 15 residues. The CDR3 protein is CASSLQGSYNSPLHF. Written as DNA, the CDR3 is TGTGCCAGCAGCTTACAGGGAAGCTATAATTCACCCCTCCACTTT.

This chain uses TRBV11-3 with TRBJ2-2; 15 nucleotides line up with TRBD2. The CDR3 is 19 amino acids. The V segment lost 4 bases and the J segment 4 bases; nucleotides outside the gene matches: 10. In germline, CDR1 is SGHNT, CDR2 YENEEA. The CDR3 sequence is CASSSPGLAGGLTTGELFF. CDR3 bases: TGTGCCAGCAGCTCCCCGGGACTAGCGGGAGGACTCACCACCGGGGAGCTGTTTTTT.

Written as DNA, the CDR3 is TGTGCCAGCAGCCTAGAACGGGCAGGGGCTAAGGGCTACACCTTC. It encodes CASSLERAGAKGYTF. V and J are TRBV7-2 and TRBJ1-2, with D perhaps matching TRBD1 (6 bases). V lost 5 bases and J lost 8, with 21 bases in between. This CDR3 comprises 15 residues. The germline gives CDR1 SGHTA, CDR2 FQGNSA.

In DNA form, the CDR3 reads TGTGCCACCAGTGACGTCGGGACAGACTATGGCTACACCTTC. Translating gives CATSDVGTDYGYTF. The chain employs TRBV24-1 and TRBJ1-2, with 7 bases lining up with TRBD1. Per germline, CDR1 KGHDR and CDR2 SFDVKD. V shed 4 bases and J 3 bases; nucleotides not matched to a gene: 4. The CDR3 has 14 amino acids.

The chain employs TRBV11-2 and TRBJ1-4, with unresolved D. V lost 0 bases and J 6 bases, leaving 11 bases between the germline ends. The CDR3 is 15 residues long. CDR1 and CDR2 (germline): SGHAT, FQNNGV. CDR3 in amino acids: CASSLDGSGDEKLFF. In nucleotides, the CDR3 is TGTGCCAGCAGCTTAGATGGGTCAGGTGATGAAAAACTGTTTTTT.

In DNA, the CDR3 is TGTGCCAGCAGCCCCGATGGAGGGGGCGCAGATACGCAGTATTTT. Protein sequence: CASSPDGGGADTQYF. The rearrangement uses TRBV7-9 and TRBJ2-3; maybe TRBD1 (7 bases). Between the trimmed V and J ends, which lost 5 bases and 4 bases, there was a span of 16 bases. This CDR3 region has 15 residues. Germline loops: CDR1 SEHNR, CDR2 FQNEAQ (reference sequence).

V gene TRBV4-2 combines with J gene TRBJ2-5; no firm D call. Germline assignment: CDR1 LGHNA and CDR2 YNFKEQ. Trimming cost V 0 bases and J 0 bases, with 8 bases left between them. CDR3 length equals 15 residues. The CDR3 DNA follows: TGTGCCAGCAGCCAAGAGTGGCAGGACCAAGAGACCCAGTACTTC. The encoded protein is CASSQEWQDQETQYF.

This chain connects TRBV6-2 or TRBV6-3 to TRBJ1-1, with 9 bases that match TRBD1. CDR1 and CDR2 (germline): MNHEY, SVGEGT. This CDR3 has 18 residues. The trim removed 0 bases at V and 5 bases at J, leaving 13 bases unmatched. The CDR3 sequence: CASSYSPRDRVAWTEAFF. The CDR3 nucleotides read TGTGCCAGCAGTTACTCGCCCCGGGACAGGGTGGCCTGGACTGAAGCTTTCTTT.

CDR3 protein: CASGGSWDRGSSSPLHF. In DNA form, the CDR3 reads TGTGCCAGCGGGGGCTCTTGGGACAGGGGGTCTAGTTCACCCCTCCACTTT. The chain recombines TRBV19 with TRBJ1-6; TRBD1 aligns across 11 bases. The germline V gene has CDR1 LNHDA and CDR2 SQIVND (reference sequence). V gave up 9 bases and J gave up 9 bases; unmatched junction bases: 16. The CDR3 runs to 17 residues.

The rearrangement uses TRBV4-2 and TRBJ1-6; D possibly corresponds to TRBD1 (5 bases). V was cut by 1 base and J by 5 bases, with 15 bases left in between. The CDR3 covers 17 residues. Germline CDR1 and CDR2: LGHNA and YNFKEQ. CDR3 protein: CASSQVGVGGNNSPLHF. CDR3 DNA: TGTGCCAGCAGCCAAGTGGGGGTTGGGGGGAATAATTCACCCCTCCACTTT.